The rows below give T cell receptor beta chains drawn from one sample of a study of technical replicates of blood from a handful of donors. Assay: immunoSEQ multiplex PCR; the TCRdb copy retains only in-frame clones and omits some. Among 79,000 or so clones, 90% to 95% were seen once, and the ten largest hold about 0.37%. Material: T cells isolated from PBMCs. All receptors come from a human donor in good health. Each CDR3 is given with its conserved first and last residue. The D gene is left open where the match is weak. Clone size is given for some rows only: seen once, a few or many times, or a class if the clone is expanded.

CDR3nt: TGCGCCAGCAGCCAATACCGGGACAGGGCCAACGAGCAGTACTTC; CDR3aa: CASSQYRDRANEQYF; abundance: -; j_gene: TRBJ2-7; d_gene: TRBD1; v_gene: TRBV4-3
CDR3nt: TGTGCCAGCAGCTTAGTTGGACTCCCTGGAAACACCATATATTTT; CDR3aa: CASSLVGLPGNTIYF; abundance: -; j_gene: TRBJ1-3; d_gene: -; v_gene: TRBV11-1
CDR3nt: TGTGCCAGCAGCGTCGGGGCCACAGGGAATCAGCCCCAGCATTTT; CDR3aa: CASSVGATGNQPQHF; abundance: few; j_gene: TRBJ1-5; d_gene: -; v_gene: TRBV9
CDR3nt: TGCGCCAGCAGCCAAGTATCAGGGGAGCAGCCCCAGCATTTT; CDR3aa: CASSQVSGEQPQHF; abundance: -; j_gene: TRBJ1-5; d_gene: -; v_gene: TRBV4-1
CDR3nt: TGTGCCAGTAGTATAATCGGAACTAGCGGGAGGCGTAACTACGAGCAGTACTTC; CDR3aa: CASSIIGTSGRRNYEQYF; abundance: -; j_gene: TRBJ2-7; d_gene: TRBD2; v_gene: TRBV19
CDR3nt: TGTGCCAGCAGTTTAGGGACAGGGTTCCCCGGGGAGCTGTTTTTT; CDR3aa: CASSLGTGFPGELFF; abundance: -; j_gene: TRBJ2-2; d_gene: TRBD1; v_gene: TRBV28
CDR3nt: TGTGCCAGCAGTTTATCGATAAACAGGGGGGAGAATCAGCCCCAGCATTTT; CDR3aa: CASSLSINRGENQPQHF; abundance: -; j_gene: TRBJ1-5; d_gene: TRBD1; v_gene: TRBV27
CDR3nt: TGTGCCAGCAGTTCATCGACAGGGATGTTTCAGCCCCAGCATTTT; CDR3aa: CASSSSTGMFQPQHF; abundance: -; j_gene: TRBJ1-5; d_gene: TRBD1; v_gene: TRBV27
CDR3nt: TGTGCCAGCAGCTTAAGGCAGGGAGGCTACGAGCAGTACTTC; CDR3aa: CASSLRQGGYEQYF; abundance: -; j_gene: TRBJ2-7; d_gene: -; v_gene: TRBV7-6
CDR3nt: TGCGCCAGCAGCTTGAGAGCGGACCCTAGCACAGATACGCAGTATTTT; CDR3aa: CASSLRADPSTDTQYF; abundance: -; j_gene: TRBJ2-3; d_gene: -; v_gene: TRBV5-1
CDR3nt: TGTGCCAGCAGTTTATCGGGAGGCGAGCAGTACTTC; CDR3aa: CASSLSGGEQYF; abundance: few; j_gene: TRBJ2-7; d_gene: TRBD2; v_gene: TRBV28
CDR3nt: TGCGCCAGCAGCTGGGACAGGAAAACGCGGGAGTGGATTAATGAGCAGTTCTTC; CDR3aa: CASSWDRKTREWINEQFF; abundance: -; j_gene: TRBJ2-1; d_gene: -; v_gene: TRBV4-1
CDR3nt: TGTGCCAGCAGCTTAAAGGCCCGGGAGGGTTTTAATGAGCAGTTCTTC; CDR3aa: CASSLKAREGFNEQFF; abundance: -; j_gene: TRBJ2-1; d_gene: TRBD2; v_gene: TRBV7-9
CDR3nt: TGTGCCAGCAGCGCACAGACAGCCCGCTACACCTTC; CDR3aa: CASSAQTARYTF; abundance: -; j_gene: TRBJ1-2; d_gene: -; v_gene: TRBV7-2
CDR3nt: TGTGCCAGTAGTATACCCGGGACTGATCCATGGGAGCAGTACTTC; CDR3aa: CASSIPGTDPWEQYF; abundance: once; j_gene: TRBJ2-7; d_gene: -; v_gene: TRBV19
CDR3nt: TGTGCCAGTACCGGACAGGGGGCTACTGAAGCTTTCTTT; CDR3aa: CASTGQGATEAFF; abundance: once; j_gene: TRBJ1-1; d_gene: TRBD1; v_gene: TRBV19
CDR3nt: TGTGCCAGCAGCGCTCCTGTACAGGGGGCCGAAGAGACCCAGTACTTC; CDR3aa: CASSAPVQGAEETQYF; abundance: once; j_gene: TRBJ2-5; d_gene: TRBD1; v_gene: TRBV11-2
CDR3nt: TGTGCCAGCAGCCCGGAGGCGGGACAGGGACACTCCTATGGCTACACCTTC; CDR3aa: CASSPEAGQGHSYGYTF; abundance: -; j_gene: TRBJ1-2; d_gene: TRBD1; v_gene: TRBV7-9
CDR3nt: TGTGCCAGCAGCTTAGGCGGGGCTAGCACAGATACGCAGTATTTT; CDR3aa: CASSLGGASTDTQYF; abundance: -; j_gene: TRBJ2-3; d_gene: -; v_gene: TRBV11-2
CDR3nt: TGTGCCACCTCGGGACTCCGCTACGAGCAGTACTTC; CDR3aa: CATSGLRYEQYF; abundance: -; j_gene: TRBJ2-7; d_gene: -; v_gene: TRBV7-8
CDR3nt: TGTGCCAGCAGCGAGAATAGAGCGGGAGGCACAGATACGCAGTATTTT; CDR3aa: CASSENRAGGTDTQYF; abundance: once; j_gene: TRBJ2-3; d_gene: TRBD2; v_gene: TRBV9
CDR3nt: TGCAGCGTTCTGGGGACAATCACAGATACGCAGTATTTT; CDR3aa: CSVLGTITDTQYF; abundance: -; j_gene: TRBJ2-3; d_gene: -; v_gene: TRBV29-1
CDR3nt: TGCGCCAGCAGGATGGCACAGGGGCTACCTTACGAGCAGTACTTC; CDR3aa: CASRMAQGLPYEQYF; abundance: -; j_gene: TRBJ2-7; d_gene: TRBD1; v_gene: TRBV10-1
CDR3nt: TGTGCCAGCAGCAAAGTGGGGGGGCATCTGAACACTGAAGCTTTCTTT; CDR3aa: CASSKVGGHLNTEAFF; abundance: -; j_gene: TRBJ1-1; d_gene: -; v_gene: TRBV21-1
CDR3nt: TGTGCCAGCAGTTACAGGGAGAATCAGCCCCAGCATTTT; CDR3aa: CASSYRENQPQHF; abundance: once; j_gene: TRBJ1-5; d_gene: -; v_gene: TRBV6-5
CDR3nt: TGTGCCTGGAGTCGGACAGGGAATCAGCCCCAGCATTTT; CDR3aa: CAWSRTGNQPQHF; abundance: once; j_gene: TRBJ1-5; d_gene: TRBD1; v_gene: TRBV30
CDR3nt: TGTGCCAGCAGTCGCGAGTCGACTGGCCACAATGAGCAGTTCTTC; CDR3aa: CASSRESTGHNEQFF; abundance: -; j_gene: TRBJ2-1; d_gene: -; v_gene: TRBV11-2
CDR3nt: TGTGCCAGCTCCCCCCTGTCGGCGGGAGCCTCCTACAATGAGCAGTTCTTC; CDR3aa: CASSPLSAGASYNEQFF; abundance: -; j_gene: TRBJ2-1; d_gene: TRBD2; v_gene: TRBV18
CDR3nt: TGTGCCAGCAGCTCCCTCGGGGTAGGCCCCGAGCAGTACTTC; CDR3aa: CASSSLGVGPEQYF; abundance: -; j_gene: TRBJ2-7; d_gene: -; v_gene: TRBV5-4
CDR3nt: TGTGCCAGCTGGACAGGGCCCAATGAGCAGTTCTTC; CDR3aa: CASWTGPNEQFF; abundance: -; j_gene: TRBJ2-1; d_gene: TRBD1; v_gene: TRBV6-5
CDR3nt: TGTGCCAGCAGCTTAGTACAGGGTTTATATGGAGAGACCCAGTACTTC; CDR3aa: CASSLVQGLYGETQYF; abundance: -; j_gene: TRBJ2-5; d_gene: -; v_gene: TRBV7-2
CDR3nt: TGTGCCACGGCTATAGCGGGAGGGGTGTACAATGAGCAGTTCTTC; CDR3aa: CATAIAGGVYNEQFF; abundance: -; j_gene: TRBJ2-1; d_gene: TRBD2; v_gene: TRBV7-2
CDR3nt: TGCGCCAGCAGCTTGCATCCAGGGAACACTGAAGCTTTCTTT; CDR3aa: CASSLHPGNTEAFF; abundance: -; j_gene: TRBJ1-1; d_gene: -; v_gene: TRBV5-1
CDR3nt: TGTGCCAGCAGCTTTGGGGGGAGTATGAACACTGAAGCTTTCTTT; CDR3aa: CASSFGGSMNTEAFF; abundance: -; j_gene: TRBJ1-1; d_gene: -; v_gene: TRBV7-3
CDR3nt: TGTGCCAGCAGGAATGAACAGGGTTACGAGCAGTACTTC; CDR3aa: CASRNEQGYEQYF; abundance: -; j_gene: TRBJ2-7; d_gene: -; v_gene: TRBV5-6
CDR3nt: TGTGCCATCAGGGCCGGGACAGACCCTCAGGAGACCCAGTACTTC; CDR3aa: CAIRAGTDPQETQYF; abundance: once; j_gene: TRBJ2-5; d_gene: TRBD1; v_gene: TRBV10-3
CDR3nt: TGTGCCAGCAGCCAAGCAAGTGAGCAGTTCTTC; CDR3aa: CASSQASEQFF; abundance: -; j_gene: TRBJ2-1; d_gene: -; v_gene: TRBV7-3
CDR3nt: TGTGCCAGCAGCTCCCGAGGCAATGAGCAGTTCTTC; CDR3aa: CASSSRGNEQFF; abundance: -; j_gene: TRBJ2-1; d_gene: -; v_gene: TRBV13
CDR3nt: TGTGCCAGCAGCTTAGTAAGGGACACGTATGAAAAACTGTTTTTT; CDR3aa: CASSLVRDTYEKLFF; abundance: -; j_gene: TRBJ1-4; d_gene: -; v_gene: TRBV7-2
CDR3nt: TGTGCCAGCAGCTTGTCTGCTCAGGGCAATCAGCCCCAGCATTTT; CDR3aa: CASSLSAQGNQPQHF; abundance: -; j_gene: TRBJ1-5; d_gene: -; v_gene: TRBV5-5
CDR3nt: TGTGCCAGCAGGAAACAGGTCTTCGAGCAGTACTTC; CDR3aa: CASRKQVFEQYF; abundance: once; j_gene: TRBJ2-7; d_gene: -; v_gene: TRBV28
CDR3nt: TGTGCCAGCAGCTCCACCGGGACAGGGGGACAGTACTTC; CDR3aa: CASSSTGTGGQYF; abundance: -; j_gene: TRBJ2-7; d_gene: TRBD1; v_gene: TRBV7-3